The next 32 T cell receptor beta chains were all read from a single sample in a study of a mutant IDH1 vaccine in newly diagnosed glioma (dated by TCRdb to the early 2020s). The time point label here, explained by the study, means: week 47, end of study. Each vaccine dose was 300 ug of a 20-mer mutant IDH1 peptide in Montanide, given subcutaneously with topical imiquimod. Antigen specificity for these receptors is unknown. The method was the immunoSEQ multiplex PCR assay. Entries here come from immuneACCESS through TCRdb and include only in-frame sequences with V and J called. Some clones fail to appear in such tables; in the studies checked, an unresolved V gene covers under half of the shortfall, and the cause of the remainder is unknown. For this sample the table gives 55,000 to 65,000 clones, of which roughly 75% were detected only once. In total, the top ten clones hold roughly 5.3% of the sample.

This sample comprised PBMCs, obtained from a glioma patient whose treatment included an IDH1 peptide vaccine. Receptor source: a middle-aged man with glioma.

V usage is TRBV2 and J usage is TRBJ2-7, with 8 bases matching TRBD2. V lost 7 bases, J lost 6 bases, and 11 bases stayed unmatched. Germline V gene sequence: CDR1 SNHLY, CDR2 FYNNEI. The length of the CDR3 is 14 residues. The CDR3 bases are TGTGCCAGCACATTAGCGGGGTCCCGGGGCGAGCAGTACTTC. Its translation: CASTLAGSRGEQYF.

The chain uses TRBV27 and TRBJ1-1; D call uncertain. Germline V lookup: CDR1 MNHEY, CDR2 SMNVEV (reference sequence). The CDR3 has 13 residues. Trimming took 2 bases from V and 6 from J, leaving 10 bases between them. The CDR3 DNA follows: TGTGCCAGCAGTTTAGCGGGCACCCCTGAAGCTTTCTTT. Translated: CASSLAGTPEAFF.

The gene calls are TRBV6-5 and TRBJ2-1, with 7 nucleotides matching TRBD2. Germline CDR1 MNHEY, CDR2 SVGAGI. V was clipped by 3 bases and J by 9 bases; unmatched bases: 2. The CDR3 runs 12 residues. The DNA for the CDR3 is TGTGCCAGCAGTTATCAGCGGGGTGAGCAGTTCTTC. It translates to CASSYQRGEQFF.

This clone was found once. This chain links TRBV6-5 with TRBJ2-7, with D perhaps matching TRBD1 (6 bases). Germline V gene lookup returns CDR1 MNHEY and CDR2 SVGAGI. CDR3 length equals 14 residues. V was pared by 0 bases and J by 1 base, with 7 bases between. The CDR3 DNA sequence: TGTGCCAGCAGTTACTCCAGGGGATCCTACGAGCAGTACTTC. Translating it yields CASSYSRGSYEQYF.

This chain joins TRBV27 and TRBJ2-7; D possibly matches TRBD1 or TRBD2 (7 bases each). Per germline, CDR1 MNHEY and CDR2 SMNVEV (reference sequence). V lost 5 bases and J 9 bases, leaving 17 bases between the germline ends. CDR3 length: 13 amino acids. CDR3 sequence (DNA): TGTGCCAGCAGTCAAACCCAGGGGGGGACGCAGTACTTC. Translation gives CASSQTQGGTQYF.

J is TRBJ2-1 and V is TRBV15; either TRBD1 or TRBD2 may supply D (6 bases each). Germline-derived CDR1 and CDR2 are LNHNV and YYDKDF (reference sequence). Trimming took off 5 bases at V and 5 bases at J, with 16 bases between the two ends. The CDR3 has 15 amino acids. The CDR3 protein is CATSVRRGAHNEQFF. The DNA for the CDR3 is TGTGCCACCAGCGTACGAAGGGGGGCCCACAATGAGCAGTTCTTC.

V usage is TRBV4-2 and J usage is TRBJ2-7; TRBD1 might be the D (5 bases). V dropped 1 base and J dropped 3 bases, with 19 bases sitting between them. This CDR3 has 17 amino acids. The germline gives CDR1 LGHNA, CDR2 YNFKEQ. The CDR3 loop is CASSQASGQAGYYEQYF. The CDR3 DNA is TGTGCCAGCAGCCAAGCCTCTGGACAAGCCGGTTACTACGAGCAGTACTTC.

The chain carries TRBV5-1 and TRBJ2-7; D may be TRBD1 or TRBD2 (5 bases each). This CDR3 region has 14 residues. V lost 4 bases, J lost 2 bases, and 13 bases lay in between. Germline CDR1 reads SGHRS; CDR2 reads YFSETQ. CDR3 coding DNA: TGCGCCAGCAGCCCCGAGGGGTCTACCTACGAGCAGTACTTC. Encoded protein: CASSPEGSTYEQYF.

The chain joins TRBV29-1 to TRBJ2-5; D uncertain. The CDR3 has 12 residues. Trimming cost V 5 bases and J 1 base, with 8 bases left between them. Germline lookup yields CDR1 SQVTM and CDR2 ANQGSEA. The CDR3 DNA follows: TGCAGCGTTTCCCCCACCCAAGAGACCCAGTACTTC. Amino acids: CSVSPTQETQYF.

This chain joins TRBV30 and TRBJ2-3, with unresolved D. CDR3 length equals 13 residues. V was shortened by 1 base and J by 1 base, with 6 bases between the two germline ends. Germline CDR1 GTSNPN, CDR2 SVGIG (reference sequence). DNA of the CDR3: TGTGCCTGGAGTGGGCTAGGCACAGATACGCAGTATTTT. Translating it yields CAWSGLGTDTQYF.

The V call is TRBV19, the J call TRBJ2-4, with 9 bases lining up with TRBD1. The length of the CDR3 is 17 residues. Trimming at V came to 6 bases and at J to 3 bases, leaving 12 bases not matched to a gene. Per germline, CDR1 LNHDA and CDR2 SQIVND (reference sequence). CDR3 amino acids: CASRLRDRAYDKNIQYF. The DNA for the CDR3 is TGTGCCAGTAGGCTCCGGGACAGGGCGTACGACAAAAACATTCAGTACTTC.

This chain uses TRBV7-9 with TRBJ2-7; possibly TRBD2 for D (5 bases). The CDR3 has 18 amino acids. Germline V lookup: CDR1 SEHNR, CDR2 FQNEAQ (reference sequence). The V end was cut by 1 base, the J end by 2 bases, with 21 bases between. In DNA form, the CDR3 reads TGTGCCAGCAGCTTAGGGTCCCACAGTTCGGGGTCACCCTACGAGCAGTACTTC. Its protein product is CASSLGSHSSGSPYEQYF.

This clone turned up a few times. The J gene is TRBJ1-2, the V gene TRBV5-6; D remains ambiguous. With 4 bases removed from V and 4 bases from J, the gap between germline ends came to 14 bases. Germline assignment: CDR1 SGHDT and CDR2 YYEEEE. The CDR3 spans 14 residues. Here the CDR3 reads CASSAAVNPYGYTF. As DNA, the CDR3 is TGTGCCAGCAGCGCCGCCGTTAATCCCTATGGCTACACCTTC.

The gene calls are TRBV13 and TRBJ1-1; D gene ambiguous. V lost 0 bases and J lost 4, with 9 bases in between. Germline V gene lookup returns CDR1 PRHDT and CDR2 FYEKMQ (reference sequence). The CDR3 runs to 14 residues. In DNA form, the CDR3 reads TGTGCCAGCAGCTTAGGGTCAGCAGGCACTGAAGCTTTCTTT. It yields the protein CASSLGSAGTEAFF.

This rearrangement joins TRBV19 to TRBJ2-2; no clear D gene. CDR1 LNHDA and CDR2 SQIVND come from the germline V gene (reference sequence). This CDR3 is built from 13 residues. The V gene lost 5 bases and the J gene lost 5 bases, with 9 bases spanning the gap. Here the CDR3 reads CASSFLETGELFF. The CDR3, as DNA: TGTGCCAGTAGTTTTCTAGAAACCGGGGAGCTGTTTTTT.

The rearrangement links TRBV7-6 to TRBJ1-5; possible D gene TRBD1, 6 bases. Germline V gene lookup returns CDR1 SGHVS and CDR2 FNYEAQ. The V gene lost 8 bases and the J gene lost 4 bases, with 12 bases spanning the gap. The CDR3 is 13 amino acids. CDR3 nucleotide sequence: TGTGCCAGCGGAACACAGGGAAATCAGCCCCAGCATTTT. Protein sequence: CASGTQGNQPQHF. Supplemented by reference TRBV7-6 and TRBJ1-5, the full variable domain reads GAGVSQSPRYKVTKRGQDVALRCDPISGHVSLYWYRQALGQGPEFLTYFNYEAQQDKSGLPNDRFSAERPEGSISTLTIQRTEQRDSAMYRCASGTQGNQPQHFGDGTRLSIL.

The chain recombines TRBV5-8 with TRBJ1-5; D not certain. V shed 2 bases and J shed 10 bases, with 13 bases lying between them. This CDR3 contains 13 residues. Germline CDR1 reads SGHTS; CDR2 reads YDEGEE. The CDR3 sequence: CASSLRRNEPQHF. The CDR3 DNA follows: TGTGCCAGCAGCTTAAGAAGGAACGAACCCCAGCATTTT.

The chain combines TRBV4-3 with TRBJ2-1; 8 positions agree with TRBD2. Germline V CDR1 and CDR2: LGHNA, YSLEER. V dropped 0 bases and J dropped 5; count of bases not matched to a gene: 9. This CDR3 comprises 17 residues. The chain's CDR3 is CASSQDLSGRGDNEQFF. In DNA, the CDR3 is TGCGCCAGCAGCCAAGATCTATCGGGGCGGGGGGACAATGAGCAGTTCTTC.

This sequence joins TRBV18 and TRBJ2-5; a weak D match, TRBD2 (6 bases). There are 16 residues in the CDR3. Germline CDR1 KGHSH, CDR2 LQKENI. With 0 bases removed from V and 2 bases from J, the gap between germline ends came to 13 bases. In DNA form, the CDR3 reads TGTGCCAGCTCACCACCGGAACTAGCCAAACAAGAGACCCAGTACTTC. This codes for CASSPPELAKQETQYF.

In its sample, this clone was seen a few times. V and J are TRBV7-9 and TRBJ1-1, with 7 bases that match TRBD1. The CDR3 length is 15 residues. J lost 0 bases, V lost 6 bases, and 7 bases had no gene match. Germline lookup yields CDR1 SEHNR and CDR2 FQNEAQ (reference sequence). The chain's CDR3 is CASRPKDRLNTEAFF. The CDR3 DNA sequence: TGTGCCAGCAGGCCCAAGGACAGGTTGAACACTGAAGCTTTCTTT.

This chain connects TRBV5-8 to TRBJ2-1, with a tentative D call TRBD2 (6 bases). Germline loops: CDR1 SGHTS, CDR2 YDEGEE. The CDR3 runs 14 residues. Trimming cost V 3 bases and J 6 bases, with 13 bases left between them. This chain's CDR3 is CASSYLPGGNEQFF. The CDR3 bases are TGTGCCAGCAGCTACCTCCCCGGGGGCAATGAGCAGTTCTTC. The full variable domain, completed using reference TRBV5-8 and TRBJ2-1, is EAGVTQSPTHLIKTRGQQATLRCSPISGHTSVYWYQQALGLGLQFLLWYDEGEERNRGNFPPRFSGRQFPNYSSELNVNALELEDSALYLCASSYLPGGNEQFFGPGTRLTVL.

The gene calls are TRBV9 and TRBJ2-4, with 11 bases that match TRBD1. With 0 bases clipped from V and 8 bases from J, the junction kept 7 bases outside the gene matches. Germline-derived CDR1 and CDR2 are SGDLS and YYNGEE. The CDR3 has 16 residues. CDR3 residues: CASSVAGTGGGDIQYF. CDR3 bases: TGTGCCAGCAGCGTAGCCGGGACAGGGGGGGGAGACATTCAGTACTTC.

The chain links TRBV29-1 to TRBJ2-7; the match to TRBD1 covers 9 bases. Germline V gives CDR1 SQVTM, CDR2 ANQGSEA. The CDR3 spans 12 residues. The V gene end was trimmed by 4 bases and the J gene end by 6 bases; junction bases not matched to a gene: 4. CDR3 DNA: TGCAGCGTTGCGGACAGGGGCGGCGAGCAGTACTTC. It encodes CSVADRGGEQYF.

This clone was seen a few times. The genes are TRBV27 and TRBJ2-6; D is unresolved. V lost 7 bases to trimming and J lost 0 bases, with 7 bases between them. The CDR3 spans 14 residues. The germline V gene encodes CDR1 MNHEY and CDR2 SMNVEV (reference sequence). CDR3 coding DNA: TGTGCCAGCAATAGGAACTCTGGGGCCAACGTCCTGACTTTC. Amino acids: CASNRNSGANVLTF.

The CDR3 protein is CASSPFRDLTYEQYF. In DNA form, the CDR3 reads TGTGCCAGCAGCCCCTTTCGGGACCTAACCTACGAGCAGTACTTC. This chain links TRBV5-4 with TRBJ2-7; either TRBD1 or TRBD2 may supply D (5 bases each). The CDR3 is made up of 15 amino acids. Germline assignment: CDR1 SGHNT and CDR2 YYREEE (reference sequence). Trimming took 4 bases from V and 2 from J, leaving 16 bases between them.

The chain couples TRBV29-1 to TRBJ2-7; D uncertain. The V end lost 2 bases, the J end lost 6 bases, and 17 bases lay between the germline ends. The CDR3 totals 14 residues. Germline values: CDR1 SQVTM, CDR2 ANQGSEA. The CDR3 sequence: CSVEFRAHSTEQYF. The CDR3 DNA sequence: TGCAGCGTTGAATTTAGGGCCCACTCGACCGAGCAGTACTTC.

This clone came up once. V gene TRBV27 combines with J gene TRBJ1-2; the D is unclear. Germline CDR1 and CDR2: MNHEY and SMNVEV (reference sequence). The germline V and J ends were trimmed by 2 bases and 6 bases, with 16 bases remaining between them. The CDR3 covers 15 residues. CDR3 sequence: CASSLGRARVNGYTF. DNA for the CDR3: TGTGCCAGCAGTTTAGGCCGCGCAAGGGTAAATGGCTACACCTTC.

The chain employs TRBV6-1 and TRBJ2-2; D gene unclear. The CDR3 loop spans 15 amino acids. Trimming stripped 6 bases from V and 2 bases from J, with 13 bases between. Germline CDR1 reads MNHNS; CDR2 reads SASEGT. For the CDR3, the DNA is TGTGCCAGCAGAATTCCCTTGGGAAACACCGGGGAGCTGTTTTTT. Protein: CASRIPLGNTGELFF.

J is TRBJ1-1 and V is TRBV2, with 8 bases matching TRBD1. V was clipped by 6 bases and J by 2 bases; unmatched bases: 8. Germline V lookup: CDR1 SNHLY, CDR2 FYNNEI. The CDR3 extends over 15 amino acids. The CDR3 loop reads CASRIRTGRNTEAFF. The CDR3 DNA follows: TGTGCCAGCAGGATTAGGACAGGGAGAAACACTGAAGCTTTCTTT.

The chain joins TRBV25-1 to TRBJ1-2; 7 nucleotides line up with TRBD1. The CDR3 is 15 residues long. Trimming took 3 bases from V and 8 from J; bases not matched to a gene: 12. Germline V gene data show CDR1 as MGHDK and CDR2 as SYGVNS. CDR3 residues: CASSDDREGVYGYTF. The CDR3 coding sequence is TGTGCCAGCAGTGATGACAGGGAGGGGGTTTACGGCTACACCTTC.

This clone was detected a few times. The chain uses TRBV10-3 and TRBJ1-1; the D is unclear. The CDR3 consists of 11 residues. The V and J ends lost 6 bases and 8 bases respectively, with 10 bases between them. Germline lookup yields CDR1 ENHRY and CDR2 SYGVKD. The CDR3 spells CAIRASGEAFF. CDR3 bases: TGTGCCATCAGAGCGTCTGGGGAAGCTTTCTTT.

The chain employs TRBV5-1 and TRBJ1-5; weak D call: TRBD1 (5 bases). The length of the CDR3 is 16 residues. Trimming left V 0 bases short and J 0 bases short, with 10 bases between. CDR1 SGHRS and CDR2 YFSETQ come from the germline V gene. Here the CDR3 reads CASSLDGALSNQPQHF. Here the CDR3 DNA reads TGCGCCAGCAGCTTGGATGGGGCGCTTAGCAATCAGCCCCAGCATTTT.